This T cell receptor beta chain was captured by sequencing in a study of beta chain features in type 1 diabetes. Study in general: Comparable age, gender and cell yields were observed in patients relative to healthy donors. In all, approximately 110 million sorted cells from all samples were analyzed.

Looked up from germline, CDR1 is KGHSH and CDR2 is LQKENI. V lost 3 bases and J lost 0, with 5 bases in between. This CDR3 comprises 13 residues. The study reverse transcribed the entire isolated RNA, so it sequenced expressed TCRB transcripts. Some clones are missing from TCRdb's copy, which holds only in-frame ones; the method was immunoSEQ multiplex PCR. The table includes some 410,000 clones, over 10% detected once. This clonotype originated in a woman under 30 in good health. Sequenced: naive CD4+ T cells from blood. The chain links TRBV18 to TRBJ1-1, with D unclear. CDR3 DNA sequence: TGTGCCAGCTCACCGGGTGTGAACACTGAAGCTTTCTTT. This codes for CASSPGVNTEAFF.